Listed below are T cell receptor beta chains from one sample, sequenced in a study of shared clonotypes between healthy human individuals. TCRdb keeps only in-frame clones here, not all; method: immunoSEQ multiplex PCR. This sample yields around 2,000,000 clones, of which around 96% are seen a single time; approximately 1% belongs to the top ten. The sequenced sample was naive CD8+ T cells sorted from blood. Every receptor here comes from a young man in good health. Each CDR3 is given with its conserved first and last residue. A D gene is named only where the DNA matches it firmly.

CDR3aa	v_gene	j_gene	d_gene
CSWTDSNQPQHF	TRBV29-1	TRBJ1-5	.
CASSQDELAGPNEQFF	TRBV4-2	TRBJ2-1	TRBD2
CASSLDRANSPLHF	TRBV5-5	TRBJ1-6	.
CASSEGGPQETQYF	TRBV10-1	TRBJ2-5	.
CASSQGGGSSYEQYF	TRBV4-3	TRBJ2-7	TRBD2
CASSLNQGVNSPLHF	TRBV7-9	TRBJ1-6	TRBD1
CASSWPSTYEQYF	TRBV6-6	TRBJ2-7	.
CASSLVGNTDTQYF	TRBV14	TRBJ2-3	.
CASSVGDENEQFF	TRBV9	TRBJ2-1	.
CASSLYQGATNEKLFF	TRBV28	TRBJ1-4	TRBD1
CASSQVLAGGAHEQYF	TRBV4-3	TRBJ2-7	TRBD2